Sequencing of this TCR beta chain was carried out in a study of identical twins. The study's findings and limits: Fewer insertions were carried by abundant cord blood beta clonotypes, but none was seen in memory repertoires. Compared with unrelated sharing, twin-shared out-of-frame alpha sequences had more low-probability sequences.

TCRdb re-called the 5' RACE reads with MiXCR, one entry per CDR3 protein. Of around 490,000 distinct CDR3 sequences in the sample, 12% to 15% were seen once. Deletions cut 3 bases from V and 7 bases from J, with 21 bases between. The CDR3 is 17 residues long. In germline, CDR1 is SGHVS, CDR2 FQNEAQ. Remarks on this clonotype: The antigen remains undetermined.

This same sample was also taken into another study, of yellow fever vaccine responses in identical twins.

This receptor was obtained from a woman younger than 30 in good health. Sequencing used CD4+ T cells sorted from blood. The chain uses TRBV7-8 and TRBJ2-2; the D gene is possibly TRBD1 (5 bases). In nucleotides, the CDR3 is TGTGCCAGCAGCTTTAGTTTCGTGGGGCGGATGGGCGGGGAGCTGTTTTTT. It yields the protein CASSFSFVGRMGGELFF.